Listed below are T cell receptor beta chains from one sample, sequenced in a study of blood T cell repertoires in COVID-19. Sequencing was performed with immunoSEQ multiplex PCR; in TCRdb, only in-frame clones are kept and a portion is missing. The table has 210,000 or so clones, approximately 84% seen once. The sequencing input was PBMCs or T cells enriched from blood (not recorded which). The receptors stem from a man aged 60 to 75 who had recovered from COVID-19. Each CDR3 is given with its conserved first and last residue. The D gene is left open where the match is weak. The size entry is marked missing in some rows and otherwise reads once, few, many or a size class.

d_gene,j_gene,v_gene,abundance,CDR3nt,CDR3aa
TRBD1,TRBJ1-2,TRBV2,few,TGTGCCAGCAGTGAAAGGACAGGGTCGGATGGCTACACCTTC,CASSERTGSDGYTF
TRBD1,TRBJ1-3,TRBV5-1,.,TGCGCCAGCAGCGTAACAGGGGTTCGCTCTGGAAACACCATATATTTT,CASSVTGVRSGNTIYF
.,TRBJ1-4,TRBV11-1,few,TGTGCCAGCAGCACCGGCGGTAGGACACTTGAAAAACTGTTTTTT,CASSTGGRTLEKLFF
TRBD2,TRBJ2-2,TRBV11-2,.,TGTGCCAGCAGCTTAGATCAAAGACTAGCGGGGTTCACCGGGGAGCTGTTTTTT,CASSLDQRLAGFTGELFF
TRBD2,TRBJ2-7,TRBV11-3,.,TGTGCCAGCAGCGCTACCCGGGGGGGCTCCGACGAGCAGTACTTC,CASSATRGGSDEQYF
.,TRBJ1-6,TRBV12-5,.,TGTGCTAGTGCCTCGTCCTCCTATAATTCACCCCTCCACTTT,CASASSSYNSPLHF
TRBD1,TRBJ1-2,TRBV6-5,.,TGTGCCAGCAGTACAGGGGGGACTAACTATGGCTACACCTTC,CASSTGGTNYGYTF
.,TRBJ1-3,TRBV9,.,TGTGCCAGCAGTCTGCTGGGGGGGGACTCTGGAAACACCATATATTTT,CASSLLGGDSGNTIYF
TRBD1,TRBJ2-2,TRBV4-3,few,TGCGCCAGCAGCCAAGACAGGGGGCTGGCCACCGGGGAGCTGTTTTTT,CASSQDRGLATGELFF
TRBD1,TRBJ1-2,TRBV24-1,.,TGTGCCACCAGTGACCTTGGACAGGGCTATGGCTACACCTTC,CATSDLGQGYGYTF
.,TRBJ1-1,TRBV12-3/TRBV12-4,.,TGTGCCAGCAGTTTAATCGAACAGAAAGCTTTCTTT,CASSLIEQKAFF
.,TRBJ2-7,TRBV24-1,.,TGTGCCACCAGTGATCAATTCCAGGAAATCCACCATCCAACCTACGAGCAGTACTTC,CATSDQFQEIHHPTYEQYF
.,TRBJ1-2,TRBV19,.,TGTGCCAGTAGTGTCAGACAGAGGAGCGCCCTTGGTTATGGCTACACCTTC,CASSVRQRSALGYGYTF
TRBD2,TRBJ2-3,TRBV18,once,TGTGCCAGCTCACCATCCGGCGGGGGGGCCTTGGCAGATACGCAGTATTTT,CASSPSGGGALADTQYF
TRBD1,TRBJ2-7,TRBV5-1,.,TGCGCCAGCAGCCCGGGGACAGGGAGCGACGAGCAGTACTTC,CASSPGTGSDEQYF
.,TRBJ2-3,TRBV6-5,.,TGTGCCAGCAGTTACGTACGAGGCACAGATACGCAGTATTTT,CASSYVRGTDTQYF
.,TRBJ1-4,TRBV4-3,.,TGCGCCAGCAGCCAAGATCGAGGTAGTAATGAAAAACTGTTTTTT,CASSQDRGSNEKLFF
TRBD1,TRBJ2-7,TRBV10-3,.,TGTGCCATCACCCCGGAGCTCGGGACAGGGGTCTACGAGCAGTACTTC,CAITPELGTGVYEQYF
.,TRBJ2-2,TRBV6-2/TRBV6-3,few,TGTGCCAGCAGTCGGAACACCGGGGAGCTGTTTTTT,CASSRNTGELFF
TRBD1,TRBJ1-1,TRBV2,.,TGTGCCAGCACCCCGGGACAGGGGAACACTGAAGCTTTCTTT,CASTPGQGNTEAFF
.,TRBJ2-3,TRBV14,.,TGTGCCAGCAGCCAAGGGCTAGGTGAGCGGCCATCTGAGGATACGCAGTATTTT,CASSQGLGERPSEDTQYF
.,TRBJ1-4,TRBV7-6,once,TGTGCCAGCAGCTTAACTAGTACAGGGCCGCGCGTACTGTTTTTT,CASSLTSTGPRVLFF
.,TRBJ2-1,TRBV7-8,.,TGTGCCAGCAGCTTAGCGGAGGTACTAGCCCGAAATGAGCAGTTCTTC,CASSLAEVLARNEQFF
.,TRBJ2-3,TRBV10-3,.,TGTGCCACCCAAAGGGGACAAGGATACACAGATACGCAGTATTTT,CATQRGQGYTDTQYF
.,TRBJ2-3,TRBV6-5,.,TGTGCCAGCAGTACCCCCCTAGAAGATACGCAGTATTTT,CASSTPLEDTQYF
TRBD1,TRBJ1-1,TRBV2,.,TGTGCCAGCATCCCGGGACAGGGGGGATCGGGAGCTTTCTTT,CASIPGQGGSGAFF
TRBD1,TRBJ1-4,TRBV5-1,.,TGCGCCAGCAGCTTGGGGGGACAGGGTAATGAAAAACTGTTTTTT,CASSLGGQGNEKLFF
TRBD1,TRBJ2-1,TRBV19,.,TGTGCCAGTAGTAGACGGACAGGGGCGTCCTCCTATGAGCAGTTCTTC,CASSRRTGASSYEQFF